Sequencing of this T cell receptor (beta chain) was carried out in a study of T cell responses to AZD1222 COVID-19 vaccine. General observations from the study: After the peak T cell response, and only then, were repertoires sampled.

Concerning this clone: Its target is not known.

Trimming pared 4 bases from V and 2 bases from J, leaving 8 bases between. The CDR3 loop spans 13 amino acids. Germline CDR1 LGHDT, CDR2 YNNKEL (reference sequence). The protocol was immunoSEQ multiplex PCR, while the TCRdb copy is restricted to in-frame clones and leaves out a portion. This sample has approximately 150,000 clones, with approximately 88% found just once. The chain recombines TRBV3-1 (or the pseudogene TRBV3-2) with TRBJ1-1; D uncertain. The specimen was peripheral blood, collected on day 0 of MenACWY control vaccination. The sequence was obtained from an adult in good health. CDR3 DNA: TGTGCCAGCAGCCGAACCGGAAACACTGAAGCTTTCTTT. Its translation: CASSRTGNTEAFF.